The 6 T cell receptor beta chains presented below share a single source sample, sequenced in a study of vaccination and CD4 T cells after COVID-19. Antigens for these TCRs are unknown. The assay that was used to sequence DNA from cultured CD4+ T cells was the Oncomine TCR Beta short-read assay. From the PCR reads, TCRdb called clonotypes with MiXCR, one entry per CDR3 protein. This table holds some 20,000 distinct CDR3 sequences, approximately 60% found once. Treatment here: approximately nine-day PBMC culture with coronavirus spike peptide pools or control peptides (ViraFEST assay). Specimen: CD4+ T cells from blood, cultured in vitro. The receptors here all came from a human donor who had recovered from COVID-19.

This clonotype was seen a few times. The chain has TRBV7-9 and TRBJ1-5, with D unresolved. The CDR3 has 15 residues. Germline-derived CDR1 and CDR2 are SEHNR and FQNEAQ (reference sequence). The V and J ends lost 0 bases and 5 bases respectively, with 11 bases between them. CDR3 bases: TGTGCCAGCAGCTTAGCGGGGAGAAGTGATCAGCCCCAGCATTTT. It specifies CASSLAGRSDQPQHF.

Regarding this clonotype: At one of its ends the junction is not consistent with the germline gene, which may arise from a read error. The chain carries TRBV20-1 and TRBJ2-7, with TRBD1 matching 9 bases. The CDR3 runs 15 residues. Germline CDR1 DFQATT, CDR2 SNEGSKA (reference sequence). The CDR3 bases are TGCAGTGCTCGAGAAGGGGACAGGGTTGGTCACGAGCAGTACTTC. Protein sequence: CSAREGDRVGHEQYF.

V gene TRBV27 combines with J gene TRBJ1-2; TRBD1 matches 8 bases. The CDR3 contains 15 residues. With V trimmed by 5 bases and J by 6 bases, 11 bases remained unmatched. Germline V gene data show CDR1 as MNHEY and CDR2 as SMNVEV (reference sequence). CDR3 sequence: CASSRPGTGSDGYTF. In nucleotides, the CDR3 is TGTGCCAGCAGTCGTCCCGGGACAGGTTCGGATGGCTACACCTTC.

The chain has TRBV11-3 and TRBJ2-1, with 7 nucleotides matching TRBD2. Per the germline V gene, CDR1 is SGHNT and CDR2 is YENEEA. Trimming at V came to 5 bases and at J to 4 bases, leaving 8 bases not matched to a gene. This CDR3 has 15 amino acids. CDR3 sequence (DNA): TGTGCCAGCAGCCCCTCTAGCGGCTTTTACAATGAGCAGTTCTTC. Residues: CASSPSSGFYNEQFF.

This chain links TRBV28 with TRBJ1-1; weak D call: TRBD1 (5 bases). Trimming shortened V by 3 bases and J by 1 base, and 15 bases separated the two germline ends. CDR3 length equals 16 residues. Looked up from germline, CDR1 is MDHEN and CDR2 is SYDVKM. CDR3 sequence: CASSFIPQGRNTEAFF. The CDR3, as DNA: TGTGCCAGCAGTTTCATCCCCCAGGGTCGGAACACTGAAGCTTTCTTT.

This clonotype has just one count. V gene TRBV21-1 combines with J gene TRBJ2-5. TRBV21-1 is labeled a pseudogene. This CDR3 is 17 amino acids long. The CDR3 loop is CASSNHLCGSQQETQYF. Written as DNA, the CDR3 is TGTGCCAGCAGCAACCATCTCTGTGGAAGTCAACAAGAGACCCAGTACTTC.